The clone carrying this T cell receptor (beta chain) turned up a few times. This sample stems from a study of blood T cell repertoires in COVID-19. Profiling relied on immunoSEQ multiplex PCR, and the TCRdb table lists in-frame clones only, not all of them. The sample includes more than 200,000 clones, more than 70% seen only once; the top ten take 6% to 7.5%. The sequencing input was PBMCs or T cells enriched from blood (not recorded which). The TCR was taken from a woman aged 40 to 50 with acute COVID-19.

The CDR3 reads CASSYSRGLGAEAFF. As DNA, the CDR3 is TGTGCCAGCAGTTACTCCAGGGGCCTCGGTGCTGAAGCTTTCTTT. This chain connects TRBV6-5 to TRBJ1-1; TRBD1 might be the D (6 bases). Germline assignment: CDR1 MNHEY and CDR2 SVGAGI. Trimming stripped 0 bases from V and 6 bases from J, with 14 bases between. The CDR3 sequence is 15 residues long.